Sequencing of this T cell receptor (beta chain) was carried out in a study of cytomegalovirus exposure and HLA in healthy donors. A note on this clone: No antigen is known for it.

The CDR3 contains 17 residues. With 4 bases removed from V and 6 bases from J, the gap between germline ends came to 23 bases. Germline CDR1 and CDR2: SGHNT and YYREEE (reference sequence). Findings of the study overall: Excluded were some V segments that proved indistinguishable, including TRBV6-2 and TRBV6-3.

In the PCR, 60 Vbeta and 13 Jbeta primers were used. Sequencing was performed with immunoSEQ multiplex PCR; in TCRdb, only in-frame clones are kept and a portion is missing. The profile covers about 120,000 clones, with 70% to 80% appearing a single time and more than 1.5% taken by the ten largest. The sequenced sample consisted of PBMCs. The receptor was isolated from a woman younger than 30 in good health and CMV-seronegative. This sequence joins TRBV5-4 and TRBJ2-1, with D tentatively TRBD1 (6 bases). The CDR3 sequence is CASSNPLGQPLGNEQFF. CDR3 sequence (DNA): TGTGCCAGCAGCAATCCCCTCGGACAGCCACTCGGCAATGAGCAGTTCTTC.